The next 2 T cell receptor beta chains were all read from a single sample in a study of OX40 agonist ivuxolimab in advanced cancers. The library relied on the immunoSEQ multiplex PCR assay. As stored in TCRdb, this immuneACCESS dataset retains in-frame rearrangements with V and J assigned. A fraction of the clones does not appear; measured against another copy, unresolved V genes explain less than half of the discrepancy, and the remainder lacks a known reason. This sample lists tens of thousands of clones; 86% were detected once. Roughly 1.1% of the sample lies in the top ten. The sequenced sample was CD4+ or CD8+ T cells sorted from blood, obtained in a trial of the OX40 agonist ivuxolimab. All receptors come from an adult with an advanced solid tumor such as melanoma, head and neck, liver or kidney cancer.

The genes are TRBV30 and TRBJ1-4; D is uncertain. V shed 0 bases and J shed 8 bases, with 13 bases lying between them. Germline CDR1 GTSNPN, CDR2 SVGIG (reference sequence). This CDR3 comprises 14 residues. CDR3 region: CAWSVPAGGEKLFF. The CDR3 DNA reads as TGTGCCTGGAGTGTACCGGCAGGCGGCGAAAAACTGTTTTTT.

The V and J genes are TRBV9 and TRBJ1-5; D gene ambiguous. Germline-derived CDR1 and CDR2 are SGDLS and YYNGEE. Trimming removed 1 base from V and 1 base from J, with 9 bases in between. CDR3 length: 15 amino acids. The CDR3 region has the DNA TGTGCCAGCAGCGTAAACCCATCGAGCAATCAGCCCCAGCATTTT. It encodes CASSVNPSSNQPQHF. The full variable domain, with the rest looked up from reference TRBV9 and TRBJ1-5, is DSGVTQTPKHLITATGQRVTLRCSPRSGDLSVYWYQQSLDQGLQFLIQYYNGEERAKGNILERFSAQQFPDLHSELNLSSLELGDSALYFCASSVNPSSNQPQHFGDGTRLSIL.